The clone carrying this T cell receptor beta chain turned up a few times. What it recognizes is unknown. Construction of TCR beta libraries was performed using quantitative 5'-RACE with molecular barcodes. MiXCR, applied by TCRdb to the 5' RACE reads, yields one record per CDR3 protein. The top ten clones hold about 14% of a sample with 160,000 or so distinct CDR3 sequences, around 8.9% of them seen once. The data derive from a study of CD8 T cells in ankylosing spondylitis. The CDR3 extends over 14 amino acids. Unmatched junction bases numbered 7, after V lost 9 bases and J lost 5 bases. Per germline, CDR1 MNHEY and CDR2 SMNVEV (reference sequence). Regarding the study as a whole: Significantly higher representation of disease-linked clones was reported for matched ankylosing spondylitis synovial fluid.

The chain is built from TRBV27 and TRBJ2-7; TRBD2 matches 13 bases. The TCR was taken from a female donor with ankylosing spondylitis or in good health (not recorded which). Sequencing input: blood, either unsorted or a sorted T cell fraction (not recorded which). This chain's CDR3 is CASRTSGSGNEQYF. DNA of the CDR3: TGTGCCAGTCGGACTAGCGGGAGTGGAAACGAGCAGTACTTC.